Here is one TCR beta chain with its context. The target antigen is unknown. The data stem from a study of monozygotic twins with inflammatory bowel disease. Overall study results and limits: What may have added variability to patient repertoires is that immunosuppressive treatments differed. The co-twins with IBD showed lower TCRbeta diversity (inverse Simpson) than their healthy siblings.

Reanalyzing the 5' RACE reads, TCRdb keeps one entry per CDR3 protein, without DNA. The specimen's table records roughly 320,000 distinct CDR3 sequences. Donors each gave about 2.6 ml of blood. Germline CDR1 reads MNHEY; CDR2 reads SVGEGT. This CDR3 spans 14 amino acids. The specimen was blood. The clonotype was recovered from a human donor with ulcerative colitis or Crohn's disease, or a healthy co-twin of an affected twin (not recorded which). V and J are TRBV6-2 or TRBV6-3 and TRBJ2-7; with no DNA, the TCRdb D assignment of TRBD1 cannot be verified. CDR3 loop: CASSHGQVTYEQYF.